This T cell receptor (beta chain) was recorded in a study of OX40 agonist ivuxolimab in advanced cancers. The CDR3 consists of 14 residues. Per the germline V gene, CDR1 is MNHNS and CDR2 is SASEGT. V gave up 6 bases and J gave up 6 bases, with 18 bases separating them. Assay: immunoSEQ multiplex PCR; the TCRdb copy retains only in-frame clones and omits some. The profile shows 50,000 to 70,000 clones, just under 85% of them singletons. The origin of this receptor is an adult with an advanced solid tumor such as melanoma, head and neck, liver or kidney cancer. The sequencing here drew on CD4+ or CD8+ T cells sorted from blood, taken in a trial of the OX40 agonist ivuxolimab. The chain joins TRBV6-1 to TRBJ2-7, with D maybe TRBD2 (7 bases). The CDR3 loop reads CASSGRGRGGEQYF. Written as DNA, the CDR3 is TGTGCCAGCAGCGGCCGGGGAAGGGGGGGCGAGCAGTACTTC.